The subject of this entry is one T cell receptor (beta chain). Its antigen is undetermined. This record belongs to a study of Ad26.COV2.S vaccination and SARS-CoV-2 variants. Study-wide context: Donor got 5x10^10 or 1x10^11 viral particles of Ad26.COV2.S.

Trimming left V 2 bases short and J 0 bases short, with 8 bases between. There are 15 residues in the CDR3. From germline, CDR1 is SGHRS and CDR2 YFSETQ. Clones were sequenced by immunoSEQ multiplex PCR, and TCRdb holds only the in-frame ones, with some missing. In the table there are roughly 500,000 clones, roughly 89% of which are singletons. Findings of the study overall: Non-spike TCR breadth did not differ much between vaccine and placebo recipients.

Treatment indicated: some 20 received Ad26.COV2.S at low or high dose, single or two shots; 5 received placebo; per-sample allocation not given. Sampling happened 63 days after the first vaccine or placebo injection. This person who donated was an adult of 18-55 years in Boston. An Ad26 vector was used to express Wuhan-strain SARS-CoV-2 spike as the vaccine. The receptor was isolated from a person between 18 and 59 years old who received the Ad26.COV2.S COVID-19 vaccine or a placebo. The chain carries TRBV5-1 and TRBJ2-2; D not resolved. This sample comprised peripheral blood, obtained in a trial of Ad26.COV2.S vaccine versus placebo. The CDR3 is CASSFGYTNTGELFF. In DNA form, the CDR3 reads TGCGCCAGCAGCTTTGGATATACGAACACCGGGGAGCTGTTTTTT.